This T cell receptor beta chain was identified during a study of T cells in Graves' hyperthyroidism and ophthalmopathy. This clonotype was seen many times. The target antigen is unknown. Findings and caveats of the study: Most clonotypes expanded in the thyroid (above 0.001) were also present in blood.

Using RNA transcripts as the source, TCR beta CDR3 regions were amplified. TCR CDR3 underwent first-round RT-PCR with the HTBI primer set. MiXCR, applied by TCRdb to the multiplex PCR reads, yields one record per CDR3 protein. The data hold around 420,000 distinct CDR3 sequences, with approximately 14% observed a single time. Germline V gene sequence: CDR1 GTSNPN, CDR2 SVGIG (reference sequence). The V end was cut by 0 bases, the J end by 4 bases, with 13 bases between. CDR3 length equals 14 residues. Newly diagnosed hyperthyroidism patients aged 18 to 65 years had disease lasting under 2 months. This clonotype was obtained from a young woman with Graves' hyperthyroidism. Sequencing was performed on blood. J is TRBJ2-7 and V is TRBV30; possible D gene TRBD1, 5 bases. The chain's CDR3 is CAWSVGAGAYEQYF. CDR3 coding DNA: TGTGCCTGGAGTGTTGGGGCAGGCGCTTACGAGCAGTACTTC.